This T cell receptor (beta chain) was profiled in a study of cytomegalovirus exposure and HLA in healthy donors. This PCR relied on a set of 60 Vbeta primers and 13 Jbeta primers. Assay used: immunoSEQ multiplex PCR; TCRdb lists only in-frame clones, some missing. Of more than 95,000 clones in the sample, approximately 10% are singletons; the top ten hold about 4.6%. Sequencing was done on a sample of PBMCs. This sequence originates from a woman aged 18-29 years in good health and CMV-seropositive.

In DNA, the CDR3 is TGTGCCAGCAGTGACCTGGACAGGGGCCCCTACGAGCAGTACTTC. Protein sequence: CASSDLDRGPYEQYF. This chain uses TRBV6-1 with TRBJ2-7; TRBD1 matches at 9 bases. This CDR3 is 15 amino acids long. The V gene's germline CDR1 is MNHNS and CDR2 SASEGT. V lost 3 bases and J lost 2; bases outside the gene matches: 5.